Described below is a single TCR beta chain sequence and its context. What it recognizes is unknown. PCR used 60 Vbeta primers and 13 Jbeta primers. Assay: immunoSEQ multiplex PCR; the TCRdb copy retains only in-frame clones and omits some. The sample has about 95,000 clones; approximately 70% are singletons. The donors (healthy individuals) were bone marrow donors. This entry is derived from a study of cytomegalovirus exposure and HLA in healthy donors. Study findings and constraints: In most subjects, TCR beta sequences reportedly gave accurate predictions of HLA-A and HLA-B alleles.

Trimming cost V 3 bases and J 0 bases, with 18 bases left between them. There are 17 residues in the CDR3. Germline V gives CDR1 GTSNPN, CDR2 SVGIG (reference sequence). The source material was PBMCs. The source is a woman in her forties or fifties in good health and CMV-seropositive. The V and J genes are TRBV30 and TRBJ1-5; D ambiguous. The CDR3 sequence is CAWSLTLLADSNQPQHF. CDR3 DNA: TGTGCCTGGAGCCTGACCCTATTAGCGGATAGCAATCAGCCCCAGCATTTT.